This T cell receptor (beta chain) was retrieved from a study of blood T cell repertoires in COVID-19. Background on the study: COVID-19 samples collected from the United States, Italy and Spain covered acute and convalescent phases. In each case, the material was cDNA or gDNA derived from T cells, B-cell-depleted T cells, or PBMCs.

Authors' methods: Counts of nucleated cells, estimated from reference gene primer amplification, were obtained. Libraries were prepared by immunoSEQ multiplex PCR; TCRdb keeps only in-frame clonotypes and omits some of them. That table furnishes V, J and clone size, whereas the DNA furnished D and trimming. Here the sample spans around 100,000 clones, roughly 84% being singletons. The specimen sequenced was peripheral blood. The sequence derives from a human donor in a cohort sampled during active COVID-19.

CDR3 residues: CASSLEQGAMAFF. The CDR3 nucleotides read TGCGCCAGCAGCTTGGAACAGGGGGCGATGGCTTTCTTT. This sequence joins TRBV5-1 and TRBJ1-1, with TRBD1 matching over 9 bases. This CDR3 contains 13 residues. Germline V lookup: CDR1 SGHRS, CDR2 YFSETQ. J lost 11 bases, V lost 0 bases, and 5 bases had no gene match.